This T cell receptor beta chain was sequenced for a study of T cell changes during pregnancy in multiple sclerosis. Measured with immunoSEQ multiplex PCR; TCRdb has only the in-frame clones, and not every one. Here the sample spans 24,000 or so clones, around nine tenths being singletons. This CDR3 is built from 14 residues. The germline V and J ends were trimmed by 7 bases and 8 bases, with 18 bases remaining between them. CDR1 is MNHEY and CDR2 is SMNVEV in the germline V gene (reference sequence). The receptor was isolated from a female donor in good health, enrolled as a control in a pregnancy study. The chain carries TRBV27 and TRBJ2-1, with a tentative D call TRBD2 (7 bases). The specimen was CD8+ T cells from peripheral blood mononuclear cells, collected in the first trimester of pregnancy. CDR3 loop: CASITHRGAYEQFF. The CDR3 bases are TGTGCCAGCATCACTCATCGGGGGGCTTATGAGCAGTTCTTC.